This entry is about one T cell receptor (beta chain). Its antigen is not known. These data originate in a study of blood T cells in healthy people across ages. With a J-beta primer mix and a sample-barcoded 5' primer, a second PCR ran 7 to 11 cycles. One entry per CDR3 protein results from TCRdb running MiXCR on the 5' RACE reads. Of roughly 1.5 million distinct CDR3 sequences listed, approximately 39% were seen once; the top ten hold about 3.8%. The authors extracted at least 6 micrograms of total RNA per sample. This CDR3 region has 12 residues. Trimming pared 3 bases from V and 1 base from J, leaving 6 bases between. From germline, CDR1 is GTSNPN and CDR2 SVGIG (reference sequence). General study findings and limits: Older individuals had lower TCR beta diversity per million T cells (the decline was roughly linear). Total diversity from one million sequenced T cells was likely underestimated. Long-lived and aged donors differed, with more naive CD4+ cells and higher diversity in the long-lived.

The sequence derives from a woman aged 18-29 years in good health. Sequencing was carried out using blood. This sequence joins TRBV30 and TRBJ1-1; the D is unclear. DNA of the CDR3: TGTGCCTGGAGGCCGAAGAACACTGAAGCTTTCTTT. This gives the protein CAWRPKNTEAFF.